This paragraph covers one T cell receptor beta chain sequence. The same CDR3 is also encoded by other DNA sequences in this sample. The record originates from a study of shared clonotypes between healthy human individuals. Profiled with immunoSEQ multiplex PCR; TCRdb holds only in-frame clones, not every one. The sample shows 1.5 million to 2.5 million clones, about 95% of them seen only once. Germline CDR1 LGHNA, CDR2 YSLEER. V lost 1 base and J lost 4; bases outside the gene matches: 2. There are 14 residues in the CDR3. Naive CD8 cells, CD45RO-negative and positively selected for CCR7, excluded terminally differentiated effector memory CD45RA+ cells.

The sample consisted of naive CD8+ T cells sorted from blood. The source is a man younger than 35 in good health. This chain uses TRBV4-3 with TRBJ2-7, with 9 bases that match TRBD2. The CDR3 region is CASSQGTSGYEQYF. The CDR3 DNA sequence: TGCGCCAGCAGCCAAGGCACTAGCGGGTACGAGCAGTACTTC.